The 30 T cell receptor beta chains below were found in one sample sequenced in a study of graft-versus-host responses after intestinal transplantation. Clones were sequenced by immunoSEQ multiplex PCR, and TCRdb holds only the in-frame ones, with some missing. In the table there are about 39,000 clones, 85% to 90% of which are singletons. Here the sequenced sample was PBMCs, taken roughly 270 days after transplant. These receptors were taken from a human patient who received an intestinal transplant, so some T cells may come from the graft donor.

This chain connects TRBV5-4 to TRBJ1-4; D not resolved. Trimming removed 3 bases at V and 8 bases at J, with 8 bases between. The CDR3 covers 12 residues. Germline V gene sequence: CDR1 SGHNT, CDR2 YYREEE (reference sequence). The chain's CDR3 is CASSSTPEKLFF. CDR3 bases: TGTGCCAGCAGCTCGACCCCAGAAAAACTGTTTTTT. The full variable domain, completed using reference TRBV5-4 and TRBJ1-4, is ETGVTQSPTHLIKTRGQQVTLRCSSQSGHNTVSWYQQALGQGPQFIFQYYREEENGRGNFPPRFSGLQFPNYSSELNVNALELDDSALYLCASSSTPEKLFFGSGTQLSVL.

Note on this clone: Different DNA sequences within this sample yield the same CDR3. The V call is TRBV4-1, the J call TRBJ2-7; D is ambiguous. Between the trimmed V and J ends, which lost 1 base and 7 bases, there was a span of 11 bases. The germline V gene encodes CDR1 MGHRA and CDR2 YSYEKL. The CDR3 length is 13 residues. The DNA for the CDR3 is TGCGCCAGCAGCCAAGCCACCCTCCAGGAGCAGTACTTC. Protein sequence: CASSQATLQEQYF.

The rearrangement links TRBV10-2 to TRBJ2-7; the match to TRBD2 covers 7 bases. From germline, CDR1 is WSHSY and CDR2 SAAADI. V gave up 3 bases and J gave up 0 bases; unmatched junction bases: 8. CDR3 length: 16 residues. CDR3 nucleotide sequence: TGCGCCAGCAGTGACGGCGGGGGTTATTCCTCCTACGAGCAGTACTTC. Its translation is CASSDGGGYSSYEQYF.

CDR3 amino acids: CASRKGLNTEAFF. CDR3 nucleotides: TGTGCCAGCAGAAAAGGGTTGAACACTGAAGCTTTCTTT. This rearrangement joins TRBV7-9 to TRBJ1-1; D call uncertain. The CDR3 length is 13 residues. Germline loops: CDR1 SEHNR, CDR2 FQNEAQ (reference sequence). Trimming took 6 bases from V and 0 from J, leaving 8 bases between them.

CDR3 protein: CASGLYYGLSSGESTDTQYF. The CDR3 coding sequence is TGTGCTAGTGGTTTGTATTATGGTTTATCGTCGGGGGAATCCACAGATACGCAGTATTTT. The chain employs TRBV12-5 and TRBJ2-3, with D tentatively TRBD2 (6 bases). Germline V gives CDR1 LGHNT, CDR2 FRNRAP. The CDR3 sequence is 20 residues long. The germline V and J ends were trimmed by 2 bases and 2 bases, with 26 bases remaining between them.

This chain joins TRBV19 and TRBJ1-2; no definite D call. V shed 1 base and J shed 0 bases, with 3 bases lying between them. Per the germline V gene, CDR1 is LNHDA and CDR2 is SQIVND (reference sequence). The CDR3 consists of 13 residues. The CDR3 here is CASSIVANYGYTF. CDR3 coding DNA: TGTGCCAGTAGTATAGTGGCTAACTATGGCTACACCTTC. The variable domain in full, completed from reference TRBV19 and TRBJ1-2, reads DGGITQSPKYLFRKEGQNVTLSCEQNLNHDAMYWYRQDPGQGLRLIYYSQIVNDFQKGDIAEGYSVSREKKESFPLTVTSAQKNPTAFYLCASSIVANYGYTFGSGTRLTVV.

The rearrangement uses TRBV6-1 and TRBJ1-1; D remains unclear. The V gene's germline CDR1 is MNHNS and CDR2 SASEGT. V dropped 3 bases and J dropped 0 bases, with 17 bases sitting between them. This CDR3 contains 17 residues. In DNA form, the CDR3 reads TGTGCCAGCAGTGATGACGGGCTCCAATTCATGAACACTGAAGCTTTCTTT. It encodes CASSDDGLQFMNTEAFF.

The chain employs TRBV5-1 and TRBJ1-2; the D gene is possibly TRBD1 (5 bases). Trimming cost V 7 bases and J 3 bases, with 13 bases left between them. The CDR3 consists of 13 residues. Looked up from germline, CDR1 is SGHRS and CDR2 is YFSETQ. The CDR3 nucleotides are TGCGCCAGCGGCGAAGGGGTGGACTATGGCTACACCTTC. This translates into CASGEGVDYGYTF.

The chain carries TRBV9 and TRBJ2-1; D is perhaps TRBD1 (6 bases). Looked up from germline, CDR1 is SGDLS and CDR2 is YYNGEE. The CDR3 contains 14 residues. V was pared by 4 bases and J by 4 bases, with 12 bases between. CDR3 protein: CASSSGEKYNEQFF. In nucleotides, the CDR3 is TGTGCCAGCAGCTCAGGGGAAAAATACAATGAGCAGTTCTTC.

This chain uses TRBV15 with TRBJ2-2; 7 bases are a match to TRBD2. J gave up 4 bases and V 6 bases, and 5 bases lay outside the gene matches. The CDR3 has 14 amino acids. The germline CDR1 and CDR2 sequences are LNHNV and YYDKDF (reference sequence). The CDR3 sequence is CATRPGGTTGELFF. CDR3 DNA sequence: TGTGCCACCAGGCCCGGGGGGACCACCGGGGAGCTGTTTTTT.

The rearrangement uses TRBV15 and TRBJ2-3, with TRBD1 matching over 9 bases. CDR1 is LNHNV, CDR2 YYDKDF, per germline (reference sequence). V shed 0 bases, J shed 4 bases, and the junction held 5 bases outside the gene matches. This CDR3 is 16 amino acids long. Here the CDR3 DNA reads TGTGCCACCAGCAGAGATGTCAGGACAGGGGCAGATACGCAGTATTTT. It is translated as CATSRDVRTGADTQYF.

V is TRBV5-8 and J is TRBJ1-5, with 7 bases lining up with TRBD1. Trimming took 4 bases from V and 6 from J; bases not matched to a gene: 7. The CDR3 totals 14 residues. The germline gives CDR1 SGHTS, CDR2 YDEGEE. CDR3 sequence reads: CASSARQGAQPQHF. The CDR3 DNA follows: TGTGCCAGCAGCGCACGACAGGGAGCTCAGCCCCAGCATTTT.

The chain recombines TRBV5-4 with TRBJ2-7; maybe TRBD2 (6 bases). V gave up 3 bases and J gave up 1 base, with 8 bases separating them. The germline V gene has CDR1 SGHNT and CDR2 YYREEE (reference sequence). The CDR3 runs 13 residues. The CDR3 nucleotides read TGTGCCAGCAGCTGGGCGGGGTCCTACGAGCAGTACTTC. Protein: CASSWAGSYEQYF. Supplemented by reference TRBV5-4 and TRBJ2-7, the full variable domain reads ETGVTQSPTHLIKTRGQQVTLRCSSQSGHNTVSWYQQALGQGPQFIFQYYREEENGRGNFPPRFSGLQFPNYSSELNVNALELDDSALYLCASSWAGSYEQYFGPGTRLTVT.

The CDR3 coding sequence is TGTGCCAGCAGCCCCGAAGCTTTCTTT. This sequence encodes CASSPEAFF. The chain recombines TRBV7-2 with TRBJ1-1; D call uncertain. V lost 5 bases and J 8 bases, leaving 3 bases between the germline ends. The CDR3 contains 9 residues. CDR1 SGHTA and CDR2 FQGNSA come from the germline V gene.

Worth noting for this clone: This same CDR3 is encoded by further DNA sequences in the sample. This rearrangement joins TRBV12-5 to TRBJ1-4; TRBD1 aligns across 7 bases. The CDR3 length is 15 residues. Germline CDR1 is LGHNT and CDR2 is FRNRAP. Trimming took 2 bases from V and 7 from J; bases not matched to a gene: 7. This CDR3 reads CASGLSGQGGEKLFF. CDR3 DNA: TGTGCTAGTGGTTTGTCGGGGCAGGGGGGTGAAAAACTGTTTTTT.

This clone was observed once. This sequence joins TRBV7-2 and TRBJ2-3; D may correspond to TRBD1 or TRBD2 (5 bases each). The CDR3 sequence is 14 residues long. V dropped 5 bases and J dropped 4 bases, with 13 bases sitting between them. Per germline, CDR1 SGHTA and CDR2 FQGNSA. In DNA, the CDR3 is TGTGCCAGCAGCCCGGGACCCCGGGCAGATACGCAGTATTTT. The encoded protein is CASSPGPRADTQYF.

The V and J genes are TRBV7-9 and TRBJ2-4; D call uncertain. The germline V gene encodes CDR1 SEHNR and CDR2 FQNEAQ (reference sequence). V was clipped by 1 base and J by 1 base, with 8 bases between them. CDR3 length: 15 amino acids. The CDR3 bases are TGTGCCAGCAGCTTAGGGGGTGTTGCCAAAAACATTCAGTACTTC. It specifies CASSLGGVAKNIQYF.

This rearrangement joins TRBV19 to TRBJ1-1; TRBD1 aligns across 10 bases. Germline CDR1 and CDR2: LNHDA and SQIVND (reference sequence). The CDR3 covers 15 residues. Trimming cost V 5 bases and J 4 bases; bases outside gene matches: 7. The CDR3 here is CASSSPGQGITEAFF. In nucleotides, the CDR3 is TGTGCCAGTAGTTCTCCGGGACAGGGGATCACTGAAGCTTTCTTT.

This clone has a single count. In DNA, the CDR3 is TGTGCCAGCAGCCCTGGACAGGGGGCTAGCACTGAAGCTTTCTTT. This translates into CASSPGQGASTEAFF. The chain uses TRBV7-2 and TRBJ1-1; 11 nucleotides agree with TRBD1. J lost 4 bases, V lost 5 bases, and 6 bases had no gene match. The CDR3 is made up of 15 amino acids. Germline V gives CDR1 SGHTA, CDR2 FQGNSA.

The genes are TRBV5-1 and TRBJ2-6; D ambiguous. This CDR3 has 16 residues. V was cut by 1 base and J by 2 bases, with 10 bases left in between. Germline CDR1 reads SGHRS; CDR2 reads YFSETQ. CDR3 in amino acids: CASSLPAATGANVLTF. CDR3 coding DNA: TGCGCCAGCAGCTTGCCCGCAGCGACTGGGGCCAACGTCCTGACTTTC.

The table lists this clone with a count of one. The CDR3 sequence: CASSVAVTGVNEQFF. Written as DNA, the CDR3 is TGTGCCAGCAGCGTAGCGGTGACAGGGGTCAATGAGCAGTTCTTC. The chain combines TRBV9 with TRBJ2-1; the match to TRBD1 covers 8 bases. After removal of 0 bases from V and 6 bases from J, the junction contained 5 bases not matched to a gene. Looked up from germline, CDR1 is SGDLS and CDR2 is YYNGEE. The CDR3 is made up of 15 amino acids.

Only one count was recorded for this clone. The genes are TRBV9 and TRBJ2-7, with D perhaps matching TRBD2 (6 bases). This CDR3 is 12 amino acids long. Germline V lookup: CDR1 SGDLS, CDR2 YYNGEE. V lost 3 bases, J lost 5 bases, and 9 bases lay in between. The CDR3 DNA follows: TGTGCCAGCAGCGCCGCGGGAAACGAGCAGTACTTC. Residues: CASSAAGNEQYF.

This chain joins TRBV15 and TRBJ2-1; possibly TRBD2 for D (6 bases). Germline V gene lookup returns CDR1 LNHNV and CDR2 YYDKDF (reference sequence). The CDR3 spans 16 residues. Trimming shortened V by 0 bases and J by 7 bases, and 16 bases separated the two germline ends. The CDR3, as DNA: TGTGCCACCAGCAGAGACCCCGGGGGAGGCGGGAATGAGCAGTTCTTC. Residues: CATSRDPGGGGNEQFF.

This chain uses TRBV11-2 with TRBJ1-1; 7 bases agree with TRBD1. There are 15 residues in the CDR3. With 4 bases clipped from V and 1 base from J, the junction kept 6 bases outside the gene matches. The germline gives CDR1 SGHAT, CDR2 FQNNGV. The CDR3: CASSSGGLANTEAFF. DNA for the CDR3: TGTGCCAGCAGCTCAGGGGGGTTGGCGAACACTGAAGCTTTCTTT. Using reference TRBV11-2 and TRBJ1-1 for the parts outside the CDR3, the full variable domain is EAGVAQSPRYKIIEKRQSVAFWCNPISGHATLYWYQQILGQGPKLLIQFQNNGVVDDSQLPKDRFSAERLKGVDSTLKIQPAKLEDSAVYLCASSSGGLANTEAFFGQGTRLTVV.

This rearrangement joins TRBV2 to TRBJ2-2; maybe TRBD2 (5 bases). The CDR3 covers 13 residues. Germline V gives CDR1 SNHLY, CDR2 FYNNEI. Trimming took off 11 bases at V and 5 bases at J, with 15 bases between the two ends. The DNA of the CDR3 is TGTGCCTACTACACCGAGGGTACCGGGGAGCTGTTTTTT. Its protein is CAYYTEGTGELFF. The full variable domain, rest sourced from reference TRBV2 and TRBJ2-2, is EPEVTQTPSHQVTQMGQEVILRCVPISNHLYFYWYRQILGQKVEFLVSFYNNEISEKSEIFDDQFSVERPDGSNFTLKIRSTKLEDSAMYFCAYYTEGTGELFFGEGSRLTVL.

The J gene is TRBJ1-5, the V gene TRBV7-6; no clear D gene. This CDR3 is 13 amino acids long. From germline, CDR1 is SGHVS and CDR2 FNYEAQ. V lost 5 bases and J 1 base, leaving 6 bases between the germline ends. This CDR3 is CASSPGSNQPQHF. The CDR3 coding sequence is TGTGCCAGCAGCCCCGGAAGCAATCAGCCCCAGCATTTT. The entire variable domain, with the rest obtained from reference TRBV7-6 and TRBJ1-5, is as follows: GAGVSQSPRYKVTKRGQDVALRCDPISGHVSLYWYRQALGQGPEFLTYFNYEAQQDKSGLPNDRFSAERPEGSISTLTIQRTEQRDSAMYRCASSPGSNQPQHFGDGTRLSIL.

This chain connects TRBV10-3 to TRBJ1-5; D is uncertain. CDR3 length equals 14 residues. V gave up 5 bases and J gave up 1 base, with 9 bases separating them. CDR1 and CDR2 from the germline V gene are ENHRY and SYGVKD. CDR3 nucleotides: TGTGCCATCAGTCCAGGTAGAAGCAATCAGCCCCAGCATTTT. Amino acid sequence: CAISPGRSNQPQHF.

The rearrangement uses TRBV5-8 and TRBJ2-5, with 7 nucleotides matching TRBD1. This CDR3 has 14 residues. Germline assignment: CDR1 SGHTS and CDR2 YDEGEE. The V gene end was trimmed by 3 bases and the J gene end by 6 bases; junction bases not matched to a gene: 8. The CDR3 sequence is CASSYGTEGKTQYF. Written as DNA, the CDR3 is TGTGCCAGCAGCTATGGGACAGAAGGGAAGACCCAGTACTTC.

The chain joins TRBV7-6 to TRBJ2-7; 8 nucleotides agree with TRBD1. Germline V gene data show CDR1 as SGHVS and CDR2 as FNYEAQ. The CDR3 length is 14 residues. The ends lost 2 bases at V and 3 bases at J; junction bases unmatched: 3. CDR3 nucleotides: TGTGCCAGCAGCTTAACAGGGGGACTCTACGAGCAGTACTTC. This codes for CASSLTGGLYEQYF.

V usage is TRBV7-9 and J usage is TRBJ2-1; D possibly uses TRBD1 or TRBD2 (6 bases each). The CDR3 covers 17 residues. Trimming cost V 4 bases and J 4 bases, with 20 bases left between them. Germline CDR1 SEHNR, CDR2 FQNEAQ (reference sequence). The CDR3 sequence: CASSSKLGGPVYNEQFF. The CDR3 DNA reads TGTGCCAGCAGCTCCAAATTAGGGGGGCCCGTTTACAATGAGCAGTTCTTC.